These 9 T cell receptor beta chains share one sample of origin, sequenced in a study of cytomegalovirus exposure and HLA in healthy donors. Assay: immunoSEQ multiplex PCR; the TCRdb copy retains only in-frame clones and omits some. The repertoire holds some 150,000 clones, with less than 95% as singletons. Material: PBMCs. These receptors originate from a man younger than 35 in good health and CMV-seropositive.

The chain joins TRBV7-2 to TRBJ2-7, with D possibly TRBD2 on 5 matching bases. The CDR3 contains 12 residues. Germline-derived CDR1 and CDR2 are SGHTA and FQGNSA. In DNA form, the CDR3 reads TGTGCAAGCGGAGTCAGTTCCTACGAGCAGTACTTC. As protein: CASGVSSYEQYF.

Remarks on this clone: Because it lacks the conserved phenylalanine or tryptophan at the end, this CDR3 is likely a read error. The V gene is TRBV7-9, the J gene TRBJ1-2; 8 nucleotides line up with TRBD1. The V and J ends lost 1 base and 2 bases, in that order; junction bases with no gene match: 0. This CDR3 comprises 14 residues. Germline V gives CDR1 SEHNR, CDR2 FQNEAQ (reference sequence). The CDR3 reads CASSLGQGNYGYTS. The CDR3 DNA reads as TGTGCCAGCAGCTTAGGACAGGGGAACTATGGCTACACCTCC.

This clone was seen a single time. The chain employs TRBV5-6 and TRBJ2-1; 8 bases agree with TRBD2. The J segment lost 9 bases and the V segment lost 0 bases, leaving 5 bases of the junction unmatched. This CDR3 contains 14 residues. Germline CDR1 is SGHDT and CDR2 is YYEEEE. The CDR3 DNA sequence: TGTGCCAGCAGCTTGGCCGGGACTAGTGCTGAGCAGTTCTTC. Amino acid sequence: CASSLAGTSAEQFF.

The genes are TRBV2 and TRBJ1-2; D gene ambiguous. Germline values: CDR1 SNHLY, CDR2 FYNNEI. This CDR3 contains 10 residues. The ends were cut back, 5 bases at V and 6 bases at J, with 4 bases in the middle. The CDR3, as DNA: TGTGCCAGCAGTCAAAATGGCTACACCTTC. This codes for CASSQNGYTF.

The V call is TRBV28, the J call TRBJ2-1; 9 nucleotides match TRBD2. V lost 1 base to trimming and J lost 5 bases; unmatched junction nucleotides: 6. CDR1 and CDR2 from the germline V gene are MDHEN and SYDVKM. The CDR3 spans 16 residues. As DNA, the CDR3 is TGTGCCAGCAGTTTATACCATACTAGCGGGCACAATGAGCAGTTCTTC. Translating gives CASSLYHTSGHNEQFF.

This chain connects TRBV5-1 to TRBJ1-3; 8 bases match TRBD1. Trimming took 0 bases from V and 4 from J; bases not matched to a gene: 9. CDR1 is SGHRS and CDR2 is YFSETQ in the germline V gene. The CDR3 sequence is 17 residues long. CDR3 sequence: CASSLGEQGAQGNTIYF. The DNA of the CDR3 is TGCGCCAGCAGCTTGGGGGAGCAGGGGGCGCAAGGAAACACCATATATTTT.

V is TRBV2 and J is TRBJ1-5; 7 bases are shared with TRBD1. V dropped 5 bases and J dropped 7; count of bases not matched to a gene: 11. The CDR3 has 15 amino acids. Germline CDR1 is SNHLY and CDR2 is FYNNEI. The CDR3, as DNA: TGTGCCAGCAGTTACGACAGGGCCCTAGGGCAGCCCCAGCATTTT. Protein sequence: CASSYDRALGQPQHF.

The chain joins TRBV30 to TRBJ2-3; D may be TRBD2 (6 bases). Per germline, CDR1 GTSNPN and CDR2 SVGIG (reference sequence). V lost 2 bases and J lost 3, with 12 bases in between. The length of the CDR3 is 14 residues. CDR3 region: CAWSKMEGTDTQYF. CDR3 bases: TGTGCCTGGAGTAAGATGGAGGGTACAGATACGCAGTATTTT.

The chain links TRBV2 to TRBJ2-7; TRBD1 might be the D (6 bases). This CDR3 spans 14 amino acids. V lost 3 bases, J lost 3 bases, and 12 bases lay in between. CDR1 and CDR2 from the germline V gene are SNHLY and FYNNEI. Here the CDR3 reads CASSETGTSYEQYF. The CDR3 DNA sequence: TGTGCCAGCAGTGAGACCGGGACAAGCTACGAGCAGTACTTC.